The present T cell receptor (beta chain) was sequenced within a study of blood T cell repertoires in COVID-19. Study in general: Samples came from the United States, Italy and Spain, spanning acute and convalescent COVID-19. Nucleic acid was either cDNA or gDNA, and it came from T cells, B-cell-depleted T cells, or PBMCs.

Germline V gives CDR1 SGHDT, CDR2 YYEEEE. This CDR3 comprises 16 residues. After removal of 3 bases from V and 4 bases from J, the junction contained 10 bases not matched to a gene. The authors' processing: Quantification of nucleated cells was approximated via reference gene primer amplification. The protocol was immunoSEQ multiplex PCR, while the TCRdb copy is restricted to in-frame clones and leaves out a portion. V, J and clone size derive from that table, while D and trimming were established from the DNA sequence. The repertoire holds nearly 50,000 clones, with over 65% as singletons. Sequenced input: peripheral blood. This chain joins TRBV5-6 and TRBJ1-2; TRBD1 matches 9 bases. The sequence was collected from a woman aged 55-70 years with acute or convalescent COVID-19. In nucleotides, the CDR3 is TGTGCCAGCAGCTCAGCCTACAGGGGGCCAAGCTATGGCTACACCTTC. The encoded protein is CASSSAYRGPSYGYTF.